Following are 11 T cell receptor beta chains from one sample sequenced in a study of shared clonotypes between healthy human individuals. Libraries were prepared by immunoSEQ multiplex PCR; TCRdb keeps only in-frame clonotypes and omits some of them. The sample has a few million clones, approximately 92% seen once. Sequencing was done on a sample of naive CD4+ T cells sorted from blood. Subset of the sample: CD45RA+ positively selected. Receptors were obtained from a man younger than 30 in good health.

The J gene is TRBJ1-2, the V gene TRBV6-1, with D hard to call. Germline CDR1 is MNHNS and CDR2 is SASEGT. This CDR3 comprises 14 residues. The V and J ends lost 1 base and 4 bases respectively, with 10 bases between them. The CDR3 DNA reads as TGTGCCAGCAGTGAAGTTCAGGCCTCCTATGGCTACACCTTC. Its translation is CASSEVQASYGYTF.

The rearrangement joins TRBV10-3 to TRBJ1-1, with 7 positions matching TRBD1. V dropped 9 bases and J dropped 0; count of bases not matched to a gene: 4. The CDR3 sequence is 13 residues long. Germline CDR1 is ENHRY and CDR2 is SYGVKD. The CDR3 DNA is TGTGCCATGAGACAGGGATTGAACACTGAAGCTTTCTTT. Translating gives CAMRQGLNTEAFF.

In this sample, this clone turned up once. Different DNA sequences within this sample yield the same CDR3. The V gene is TRBV9, the J gene TRBJ2-3, with D unclear. The V and J ends lost 2 bases and 0 bases respectively, with 7 bases between them. The CDR3 spans 14 residues. The germline gives CDR1 SGDLS, CDR2 YYNGEE. The CDR3 protein is CASSVTSSTDTQYF. CDR3 coding DNA: TGTGCCAGCAGCGTTACTTCTAGCACAGATACGCAGTATTTT.

This rearrangement joins TRBV4-1 to TRBJ2-3; 10 bases map to TRBD1. V shed 8 bases, J shed 0 bases, and the junction held 17 bases outside the gene matches. The CDR3 runs 19 residues. Germline V gene sequence: CDR1 MGHRA, CDR2 YSYEKL. This CDR3 is CASGVLAGTGEFSTDTQYF. For the CDR3, the DNA is TGCGCCAGCGGCGTGTTGGCCGGGACAGGGGAGTTTAGCACAGATACGCAGTATTTT.

The chain combines TRBV21-1 with TRBJ2-2; TRBD1, as called in the table, went unchecked against the DNA. TRBV21-1 is described as a pseudogene. CDR3 length: 13 amino acids. The CDR3 nucleotides are TGTGCCAGCAGCAAAGCCAGGCCCGGGGAGCTGTTTTTT. It specifies CASSKARPGELFF.

The CDR3 spells CASSPPNDETQYF. CDR3 DNA sequence: TGTGCCAGCTCACCACCGAACGACGAGACCCAGTACTTC. The rearrangement uses TRBV18 and TRBJ2-5; D not certain. Germline-derived CDR1 and CDR2 are KGHSH and LQKENI. The length of the CDR3 is 13 residues. V was clipped by 0 bases and J by 5 bases, with 7 bases between them. Full variable domain (missing parts from reference TRBV18 and TRBJ2-5): NAGVMQNPRHLVRRRGQEARLRCSPMKGHSHVYWYRQLPEEGLKFMVYLQKENIIDESGMPKERFSAEFPKEGPSILRIQQVVRGDSAAYFCASSPPNDETQYFGPGTRLLVL.

The chain has TRBV5-1 and TRBJ2-3; TRBD1 is a possible D gene (6 bases). V was trimmed by 3 bases and J by 6 bases, leaving 17 bases between them. CDR1 and CDR2 from the germline V gene are SGHRS and YFSETQ. This CDR3 region has 15 residues. This CDR3 reads CASSSGTSFADTQYF. The DNA of the CDR3 is TGCGCCAGCAGCTCCGGGACATCTTTCGCGGATACGCAGTATTTT.

This clone was observed a few times. The chain links TRBV7-2 to TRBJ1-6; D is uncertain. The CDR3 length is 15 residues. V was pared by 5 bases and J by 7 bases, with 15 bases between. CDR1 and CDR2 from the germline V gene are SGHTA and FQGNSA. CDR3 sequence: CASSTGLPPNSPLHF. The CDR3 DNA reads TGTGCCAGCAGCACGGGCCTCCCGCCCAATTCACCCCTCCACTTT. Using reference TRBV7-2 and TRBJ1-6 for the parts outside the CDR3, the full variable domain is GAGVSQSPSNKVTEKGKDVELRCDPISGHTALYWYRQSLGQGLEFLIYFQGNSAPDKSGLPSDRFSAERTGGSVSTLTIQRTQQEDSAVYLCASSTGLPPNSPLHFGNGTRLTVT.

The chain uses TRBV6-1 and TRBJ2-1; TRBD2 matches at 11 bases. With 1 base clipped from V and 4 bases from J, the junction kept 6 bases outside the gene matches. This CDR3 has 17 residues. The germline V gene has CDR1 MNHNS and CDR2 SASEGT. Here the CDR3 reads CASSEVASGGRYNEQFF. In DNA form, the CDR3 reads TGTGCCAGCAGTGAAGTCGCTAGCGGGGGGCGATACAATGAGCAGTTCTTC.

A note on this clone: Distinct nucleotide sequences in the sample also encode this CDR3. In DNA form, the CDR3 reads TGTGCCAGCAGCTTGGTCGCCTATGGCTACACCTTC. Its translation: CASSLVAYGYTF. The rearrangement joins TRBV5-6 to TRBJ1-2; no reliable D call. The germline gives CDR1 SGHDT, CDR2 YYEEEE. The CDR3 totals 12 residues. Trimming cost V 0 bases and J 4 bases, with 4 bases left between them.

The chain joins TRBV5-1 to TRBJ1-1; D uncertain. CDR3 length equals 13 residues. The V gene lost 4 bases and the J gene lost 7 bases, with 14 bases spanning the gap. The germline V gene encodes CDR1 SGHRS and CDR2 YFSETQ. The CDR3 region is CASSPGRAREAFF. The CDR3 nucleotides read TGCGCCAGCAGCCCGGGTCGGGCGCGTGAAGCTTTCTTT.